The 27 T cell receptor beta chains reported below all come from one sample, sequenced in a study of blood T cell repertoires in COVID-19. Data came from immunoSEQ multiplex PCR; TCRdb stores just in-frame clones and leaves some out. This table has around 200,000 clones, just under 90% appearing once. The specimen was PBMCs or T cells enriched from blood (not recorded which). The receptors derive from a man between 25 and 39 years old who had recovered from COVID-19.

As DNA, the CDR3 is TGTGCCAGCAGTTCCCGGGACAGGGGGCAATATGGCTACACCTTC. This translates into CASSSRDRGQYGYTF. This sequence joins TRBV27 and TRBJ1-2, with 12 positions matching TRBD1. The length of the CDR3 is 15 residues. The germline V gene encodes CDR1 MNHEY and CDR2 SMNVEV (reference sequence). Unmatched junction bases numbered 5, after V lost 4 bases and J lost 5 bases.

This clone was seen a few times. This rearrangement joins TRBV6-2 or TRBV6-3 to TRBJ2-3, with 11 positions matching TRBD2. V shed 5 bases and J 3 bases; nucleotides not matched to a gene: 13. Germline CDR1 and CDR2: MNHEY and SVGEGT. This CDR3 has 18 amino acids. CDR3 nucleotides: TGTGCCAGCAGTACACCTAGCGGGGGGCTTATTGGGACAGATACGCAGTATTTT. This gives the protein CASSTPSGGLIGTDTQYF.

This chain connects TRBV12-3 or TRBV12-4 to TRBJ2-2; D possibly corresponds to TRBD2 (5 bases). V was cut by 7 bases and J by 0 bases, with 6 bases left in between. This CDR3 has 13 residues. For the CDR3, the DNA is TGTGCCAGCACGAGGGCGAACACCGGGGAGCTGTTTTTT. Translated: CASTRANTGELFF.

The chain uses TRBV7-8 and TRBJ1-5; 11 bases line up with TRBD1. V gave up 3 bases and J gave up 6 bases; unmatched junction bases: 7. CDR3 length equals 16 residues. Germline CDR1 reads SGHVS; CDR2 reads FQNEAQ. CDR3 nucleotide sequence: TGTGCCAGCAGCTTGATTGGACAGGGGGCCGGTCAGCCCCAGCATTTT. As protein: CASSLIGQGAGQPQHF.

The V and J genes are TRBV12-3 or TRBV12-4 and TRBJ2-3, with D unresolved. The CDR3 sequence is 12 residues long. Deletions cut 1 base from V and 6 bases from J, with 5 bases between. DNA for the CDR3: TGTGCCAGCAGTTTAGTGGCCGATACGCAGTATTTT. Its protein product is CASSLVADTQYF.

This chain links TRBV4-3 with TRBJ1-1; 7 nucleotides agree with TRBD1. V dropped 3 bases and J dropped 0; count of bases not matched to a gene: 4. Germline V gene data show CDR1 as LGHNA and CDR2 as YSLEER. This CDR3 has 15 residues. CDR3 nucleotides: TGCGCCAGCAGCCATACCGGGACAGTGAACACTGAAGCTTTCTTT. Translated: CASSHTGTVNTEAFF.

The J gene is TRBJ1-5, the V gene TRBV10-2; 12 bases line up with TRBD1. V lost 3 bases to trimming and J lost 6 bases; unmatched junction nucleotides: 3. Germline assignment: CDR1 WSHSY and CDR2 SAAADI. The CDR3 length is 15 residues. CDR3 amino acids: CASSDRDRGLQPQHF. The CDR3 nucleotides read TGCGCCAGCAGTGACCGGGACAGGGGGCTTCAGCCCCAGCATTTT.

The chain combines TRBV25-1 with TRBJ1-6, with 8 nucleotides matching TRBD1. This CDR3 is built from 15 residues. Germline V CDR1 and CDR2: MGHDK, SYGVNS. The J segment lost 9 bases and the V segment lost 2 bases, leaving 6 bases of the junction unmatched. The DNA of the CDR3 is TGTGCCAGCAGTGAAGGCGGGACAGGTAGTTCACCCCTCCACTTT. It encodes CASSEGGTGSSPLHF.

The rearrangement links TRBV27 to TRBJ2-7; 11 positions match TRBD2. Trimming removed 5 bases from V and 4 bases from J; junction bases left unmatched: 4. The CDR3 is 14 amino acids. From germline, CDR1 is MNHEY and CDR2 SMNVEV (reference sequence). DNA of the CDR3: TGTGCCAGCAGTCAACTAGCGGGAGTGTACGAGCAGTACTTC. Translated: CASSQLAGVYEQYF.

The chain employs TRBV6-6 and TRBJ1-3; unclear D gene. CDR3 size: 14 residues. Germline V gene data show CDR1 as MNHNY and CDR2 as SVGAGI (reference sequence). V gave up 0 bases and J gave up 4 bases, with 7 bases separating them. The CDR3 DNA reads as TGTGCCAGCAGTTACTCGGAGGGCGGAAACACCATATATTTT. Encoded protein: CASSYSEGGNTIYF.

This CDR3 is CASSFDDRDSWSGEQFF. The CDR3 region has the DNA TGTGCCAGCAGTTTCGACGACCGGGACTCCTGGAGTGGTGAGCAGTTCTTC. This chain uses TRBV2 with TRBJ2-1, with D tentatively TRBD2 (6 bases). The CDR3 contains 17 residues. The V gene's germline CDR1 is SNHLY and CDR2 FYNNEI. V was pared by 5 bases and J by 9 bases, with 26 bases between. Drawing the rest from reference TRBV2 and TRBJ2-1, the complete variable domain is EPEVTQTPSHQVTQMGQEVILRCVPISNHLYFYWYRQILGQKVEFLVSFYNNEISEKSEIFDDQFSVERPDGSNFTLKIRSTKLEDSAMYFCASSFDDRDSWSGEQFFGPGTRLTVL.

CDR3 sequence (DNA): TGTGCCAGTAGTCTGACCTGGCAGGCCTACTCCTACGAGCAGTACTTC. This codes for CASSLTWQAYSYEQYF. V and J are TRBV19 and TRBJ2-7; D ambiguous. The germline V gene encodes CDR1 LNHDA and CDR2 SQIVND (reference sequence). With 5 bases removed from V and 0 bases from J, the gap between germline ends came to 17 bases. This CDR3 comprises 16 residues.

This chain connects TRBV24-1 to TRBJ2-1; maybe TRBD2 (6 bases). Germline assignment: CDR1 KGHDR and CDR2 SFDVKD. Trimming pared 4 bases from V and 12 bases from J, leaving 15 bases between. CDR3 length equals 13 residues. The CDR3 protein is CATSDPGPTRQFF. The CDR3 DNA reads TGTGCCACCAGTGACCCGGGTCCGACTAGGCAGTTCTTC.

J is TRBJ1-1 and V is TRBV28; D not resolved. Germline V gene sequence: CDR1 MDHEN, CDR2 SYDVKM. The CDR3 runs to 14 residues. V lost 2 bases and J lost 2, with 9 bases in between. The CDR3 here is CASSLSPPNTEAFF. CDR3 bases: TGTGCCAGCAGTTTAAGCCCTCCTAACACTGAAGCTTTCTTT.

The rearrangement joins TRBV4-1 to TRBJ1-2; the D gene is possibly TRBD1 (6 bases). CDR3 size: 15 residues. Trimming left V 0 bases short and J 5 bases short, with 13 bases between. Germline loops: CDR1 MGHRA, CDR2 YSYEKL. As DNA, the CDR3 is TGCGCCAGCAGCCAAGATTTTCCAGGGGATTATGGCTACACCTTC. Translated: CASSQDFPGDYGYTF.

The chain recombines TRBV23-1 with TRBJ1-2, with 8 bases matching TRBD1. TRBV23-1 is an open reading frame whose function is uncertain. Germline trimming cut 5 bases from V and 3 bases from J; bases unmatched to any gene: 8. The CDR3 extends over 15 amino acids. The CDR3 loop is CASSGPGQADYGYTF. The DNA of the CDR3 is TGCGCCAGCAGTGGCCCGGGACAGGCCGACTATGGCTACACCTTC.

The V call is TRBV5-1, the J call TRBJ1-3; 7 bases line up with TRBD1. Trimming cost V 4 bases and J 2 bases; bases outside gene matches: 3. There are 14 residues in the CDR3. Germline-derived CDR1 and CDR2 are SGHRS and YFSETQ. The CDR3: CASSVDRAGNTIYF. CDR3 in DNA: TGCGCCAGCAGCGTAGACAGGGCTGGAAACACCATATATTTT.

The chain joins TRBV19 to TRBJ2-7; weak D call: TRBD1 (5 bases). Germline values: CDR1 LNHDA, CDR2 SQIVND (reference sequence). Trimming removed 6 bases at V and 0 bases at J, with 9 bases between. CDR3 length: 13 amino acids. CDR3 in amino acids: CASSRTLSYEQYF. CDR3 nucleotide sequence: TGTGCCAGTAGCCGGACACTCTCCTACGAGCAGTACTTC.

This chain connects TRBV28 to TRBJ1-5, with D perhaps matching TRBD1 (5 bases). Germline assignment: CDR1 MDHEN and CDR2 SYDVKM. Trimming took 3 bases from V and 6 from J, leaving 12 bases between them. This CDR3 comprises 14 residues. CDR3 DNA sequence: TGTGCCAGCAGTTTGGTCCAGGGTGGTCAGCCCCAGCATTTT. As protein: CASSLVQGGQPQHF.

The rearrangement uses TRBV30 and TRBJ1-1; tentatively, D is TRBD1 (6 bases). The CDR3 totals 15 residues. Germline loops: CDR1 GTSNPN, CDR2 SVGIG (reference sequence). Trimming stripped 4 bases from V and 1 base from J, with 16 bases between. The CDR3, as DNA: TGTGCCTGGACCCTCACGCGGACAGCGAACACTGAAGCTTTCTTT. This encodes CAWTLTRTANTEAFF.

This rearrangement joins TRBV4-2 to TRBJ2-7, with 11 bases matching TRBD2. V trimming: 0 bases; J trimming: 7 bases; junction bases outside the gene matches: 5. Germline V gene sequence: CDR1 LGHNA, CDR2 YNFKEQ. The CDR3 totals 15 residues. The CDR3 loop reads CASSQELAGGWEQYF. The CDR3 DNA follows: TGTGCCAGCAGCCAAGAGCTAGCGGGGGGTTGGGAGCAGTACTTC.

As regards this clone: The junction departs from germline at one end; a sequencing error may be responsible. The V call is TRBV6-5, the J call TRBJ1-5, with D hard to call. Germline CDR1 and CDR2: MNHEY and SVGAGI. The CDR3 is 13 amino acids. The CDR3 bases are TGCGCCTCTAGTCTTAGTGGGAATCAGCCCCAGCATTTT. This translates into CASSLSGNQPQHF.

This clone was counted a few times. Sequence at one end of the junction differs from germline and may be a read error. CDR3 amino acids: CASSLTGNPEAFF. In DNA, the CDR3 is TGTGCCAGCAGCTTAACAGGGAACCCTGAAGCTTTCTTT. This rearrangement joins TRBV7-2 to TRBJ1-1, with D possibly being TRBD1 (6 bases). Per the germline V gene, CDR1 is SGHTA and CDR2 is FQGNSA. There are 13 residues in the CDR3.

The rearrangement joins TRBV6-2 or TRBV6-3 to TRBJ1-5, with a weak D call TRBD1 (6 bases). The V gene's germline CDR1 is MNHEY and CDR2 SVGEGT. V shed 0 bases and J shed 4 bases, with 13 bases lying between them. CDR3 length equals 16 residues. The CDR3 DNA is TGTGCCAGCAGTTACTCACAGGACAGTCAGAATCAGCCCCAGCATTTT. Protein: CASSYSQDSQNQPQHF.

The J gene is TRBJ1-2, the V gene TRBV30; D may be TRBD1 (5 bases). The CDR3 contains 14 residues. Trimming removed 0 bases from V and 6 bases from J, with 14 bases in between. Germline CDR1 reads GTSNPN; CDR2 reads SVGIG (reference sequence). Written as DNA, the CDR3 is TGTGCCTGGAGTGTAGGGCCAGGGAAGGATGGCTACACCTTC. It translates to CAWSVGPGKDGYTF.

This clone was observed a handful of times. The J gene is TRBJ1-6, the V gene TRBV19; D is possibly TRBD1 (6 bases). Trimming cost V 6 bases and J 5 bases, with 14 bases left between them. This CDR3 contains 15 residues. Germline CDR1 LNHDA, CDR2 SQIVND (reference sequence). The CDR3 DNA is TGTGCCAGTAGCTCTAGGGGGAAGGATAATTCACCCCTCCACTTT. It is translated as CASSSRGKDNSPLHF.

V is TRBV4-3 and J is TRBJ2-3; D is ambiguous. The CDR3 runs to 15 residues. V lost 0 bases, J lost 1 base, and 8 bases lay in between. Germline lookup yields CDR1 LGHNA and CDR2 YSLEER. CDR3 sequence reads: CASSQDNLRTDTQYF. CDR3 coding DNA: TGCGCCAGCAGCCAAGATAACCTACGCACAGATACGCAGTATTTT.